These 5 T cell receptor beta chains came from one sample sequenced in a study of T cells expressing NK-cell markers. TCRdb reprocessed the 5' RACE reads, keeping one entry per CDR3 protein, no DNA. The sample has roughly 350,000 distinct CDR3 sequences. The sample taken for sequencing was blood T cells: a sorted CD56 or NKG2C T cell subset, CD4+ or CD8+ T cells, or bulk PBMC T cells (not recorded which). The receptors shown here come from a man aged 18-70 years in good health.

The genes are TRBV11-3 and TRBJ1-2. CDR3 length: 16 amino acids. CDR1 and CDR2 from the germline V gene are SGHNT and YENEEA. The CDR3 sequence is CASSLLQGAVGYGYTF.

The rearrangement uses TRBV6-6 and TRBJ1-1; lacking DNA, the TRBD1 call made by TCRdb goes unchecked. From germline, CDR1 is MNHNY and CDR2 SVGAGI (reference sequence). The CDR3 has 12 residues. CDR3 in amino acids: CASSTRGGEAFF.

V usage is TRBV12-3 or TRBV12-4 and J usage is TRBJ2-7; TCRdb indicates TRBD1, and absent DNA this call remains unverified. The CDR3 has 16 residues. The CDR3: CASSGTGLSLSYEQYF.

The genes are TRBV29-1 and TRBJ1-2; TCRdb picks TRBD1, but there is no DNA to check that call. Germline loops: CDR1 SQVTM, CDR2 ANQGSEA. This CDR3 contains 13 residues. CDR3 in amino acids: CSGSSGTAYGYTF.

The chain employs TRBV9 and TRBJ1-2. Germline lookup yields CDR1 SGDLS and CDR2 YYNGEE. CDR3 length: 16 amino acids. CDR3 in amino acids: CASSPARETSTIGYTF.